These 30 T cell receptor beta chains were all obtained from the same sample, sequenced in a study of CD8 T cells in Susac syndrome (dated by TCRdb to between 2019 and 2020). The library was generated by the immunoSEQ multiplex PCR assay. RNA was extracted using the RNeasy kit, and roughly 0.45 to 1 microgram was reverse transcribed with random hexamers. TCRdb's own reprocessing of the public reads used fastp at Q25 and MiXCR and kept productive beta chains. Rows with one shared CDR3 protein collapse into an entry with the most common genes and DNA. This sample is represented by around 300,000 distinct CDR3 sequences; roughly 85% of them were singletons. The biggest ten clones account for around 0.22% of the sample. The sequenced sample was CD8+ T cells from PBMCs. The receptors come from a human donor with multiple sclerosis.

CDR3 protein: CASSQGTVFNEQFF. For the CDR3, the DNA is TGTGCCAGCAGCCAGGGGACCGTTTTCAATGAGCAGTTCTTC. V is TRBV14 and J is TRBJ2-1; D assignment may be TRBD1 or TRBD2 (5 bases each). This CDR3 spans 14 amino acids. The germline V and J ends were trimmed by 3 bases and 6 bases, with 12 bases remaining between them. Germline CDR1 is SGHDN and CDR2 is FVKESK.

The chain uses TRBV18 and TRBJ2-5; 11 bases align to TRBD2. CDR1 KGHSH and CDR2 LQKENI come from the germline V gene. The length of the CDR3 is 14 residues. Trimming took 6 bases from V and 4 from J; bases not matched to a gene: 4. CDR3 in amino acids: CASSGLAGGETQYF. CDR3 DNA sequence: TGTGCCAGCTCGGGCCTAGCGGGAGGAGAGACCCAGTACTTC.

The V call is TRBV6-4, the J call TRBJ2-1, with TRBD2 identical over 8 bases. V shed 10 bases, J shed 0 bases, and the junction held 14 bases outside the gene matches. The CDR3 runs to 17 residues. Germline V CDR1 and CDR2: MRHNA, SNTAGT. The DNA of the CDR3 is TGTGCCAACCTCGGGTCTAGCGGGTATAGCTCCTACAATGAGCAGTTCTTC. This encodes CANLGSSGYSSYNEQFF.

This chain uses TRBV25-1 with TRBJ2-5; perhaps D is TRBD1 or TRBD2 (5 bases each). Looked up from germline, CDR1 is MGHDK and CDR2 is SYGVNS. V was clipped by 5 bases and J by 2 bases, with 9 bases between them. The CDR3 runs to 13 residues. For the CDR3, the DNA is TGTGCCAGCAGTCGGGGCTGGCAAGAGACCCAGTACTTC. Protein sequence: CASSRGWQETQYF.

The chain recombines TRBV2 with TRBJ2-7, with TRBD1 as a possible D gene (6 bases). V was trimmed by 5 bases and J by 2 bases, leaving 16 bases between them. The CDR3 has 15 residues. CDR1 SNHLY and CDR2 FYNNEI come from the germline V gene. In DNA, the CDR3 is TGTGCCAGCAGTCCCGACAGGTCGTACGCCTACGAGCAGTACTTC. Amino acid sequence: CASSPDRSYAYEQYF.

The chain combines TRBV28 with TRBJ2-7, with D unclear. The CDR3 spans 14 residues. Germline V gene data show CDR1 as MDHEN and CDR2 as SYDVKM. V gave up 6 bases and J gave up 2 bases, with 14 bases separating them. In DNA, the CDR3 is TGTGCCAGCAGGTGGCCGGGTTCGGCCTACGAGCAGTACTTC. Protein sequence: CASRWPGSAYEQYF. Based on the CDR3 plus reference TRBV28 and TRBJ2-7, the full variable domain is DVKVTQSSRYLVKRTGEKVFLECVQDMDHENMFWYRQDPGLGLRLIYFSYDVKMKEKGDIPEGYSVSREKKERFSLILESASTNQTSMYLCASRWPGSAYEQYFGPGTRLTVT.

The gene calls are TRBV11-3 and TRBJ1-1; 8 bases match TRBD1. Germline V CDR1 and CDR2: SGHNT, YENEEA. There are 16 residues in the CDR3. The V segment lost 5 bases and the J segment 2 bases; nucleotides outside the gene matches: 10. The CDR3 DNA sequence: TGTGCCAGCAGCCGTCCCGGGACAGGATTCAACACTGAAGCTTTCTTT. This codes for CASSRPGTGFNTEAFF.

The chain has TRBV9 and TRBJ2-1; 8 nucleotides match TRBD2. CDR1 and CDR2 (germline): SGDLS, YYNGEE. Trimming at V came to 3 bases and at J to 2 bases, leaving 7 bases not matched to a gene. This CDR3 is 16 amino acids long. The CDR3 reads CASSAAPAGAYNEQFF. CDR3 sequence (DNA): TGTGCCAGCAGCGCCGCCCCAGCGGGAGCCTACAATGAGCAGTTCTTC.

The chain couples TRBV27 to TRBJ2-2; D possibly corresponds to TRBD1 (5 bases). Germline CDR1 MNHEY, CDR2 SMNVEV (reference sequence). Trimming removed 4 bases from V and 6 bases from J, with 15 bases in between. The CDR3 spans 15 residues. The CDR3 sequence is CASSSLLGAAGELFF. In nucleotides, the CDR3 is TGTGCCAGCAGTTCTCTCCTAGGGGCGGCCGGGGAGCTGTTTTTT.

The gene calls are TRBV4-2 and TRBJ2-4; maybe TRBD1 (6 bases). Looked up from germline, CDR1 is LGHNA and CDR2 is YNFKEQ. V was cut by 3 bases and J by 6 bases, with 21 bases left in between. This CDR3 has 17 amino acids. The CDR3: CASSHLQPGAATNIQYF. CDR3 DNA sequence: TGTGCCAGCAGCCACCTCCAACCAGGGGCCGCAACAAACATTCAGTACTTC.

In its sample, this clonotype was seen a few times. For the CDR3, the DNA is TGTGCCTGGAGTGTATTAACCGGGGAGCTGTTTTTT. As protein: CAWSVLTGELFF. J is TRBJ2-2 and V is TRBV30; D is unresolved. CDR3 size: 12 residues. Germline values: CDR1 GTSNPN, CDR2 SVGIG (reference sequence). Trimming stripped 0 bases from V and 5 bases from J, with 4 bases between.

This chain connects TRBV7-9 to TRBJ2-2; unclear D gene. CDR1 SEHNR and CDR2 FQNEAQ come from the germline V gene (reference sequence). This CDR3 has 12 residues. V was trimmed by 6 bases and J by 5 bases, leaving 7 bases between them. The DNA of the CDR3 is TGTGCCAGCAGTTTCGGGACCGGGGAGCTGTTTTTT. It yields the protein CASSFGTGELFF.

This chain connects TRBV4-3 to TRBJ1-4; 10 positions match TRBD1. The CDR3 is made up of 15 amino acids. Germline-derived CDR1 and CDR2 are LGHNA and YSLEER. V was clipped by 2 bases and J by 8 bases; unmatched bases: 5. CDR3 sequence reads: CASSQLGTGEEKLFF. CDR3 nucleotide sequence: TGCGCCAGCAGCCAACTAGGGACAGGGGAGGAAAAACTGTTTTTT.

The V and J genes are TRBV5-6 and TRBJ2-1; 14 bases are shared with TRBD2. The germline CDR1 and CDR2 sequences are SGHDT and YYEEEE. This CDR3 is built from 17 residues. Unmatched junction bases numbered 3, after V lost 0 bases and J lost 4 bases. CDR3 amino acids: CASSLGGLAGGYNEQFF. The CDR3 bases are TGTGCCAGCAGCTTGGGAGGACTAGCGGGAGGTTACAATGAGCAGTTCTTC.

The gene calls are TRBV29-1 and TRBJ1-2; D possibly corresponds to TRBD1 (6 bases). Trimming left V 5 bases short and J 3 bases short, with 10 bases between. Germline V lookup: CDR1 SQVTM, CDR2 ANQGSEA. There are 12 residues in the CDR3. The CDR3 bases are TGCAGCGTTCAGGGGTGGGACTATGGCTACACCTTC. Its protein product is CSVQGWDYGYTF.

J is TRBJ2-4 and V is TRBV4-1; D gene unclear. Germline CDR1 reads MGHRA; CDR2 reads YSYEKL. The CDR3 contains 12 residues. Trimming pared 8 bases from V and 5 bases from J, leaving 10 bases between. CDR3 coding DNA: TGCGCCAGCCGCGGAATGGAAAACATTCAGTACTTC. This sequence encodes CASRGMENIQYF.

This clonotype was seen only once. This CDR3 reads CASSRTSGSSTDTQYF. In DNA, the CDR3 is TGTGCCAGCAGCCGTACTAGCGGGTCTAGCACAGATACGCAGTATTTT. V is TRBV12-3 or TRBV12-4 and J is TRBJ2-3; the match to TRBD2 covers 9 bases. The CDR3 extends over 16 amino acids. Unmatched junction bases numbered 7, after V lost 6 bases and J lost 0 bases.

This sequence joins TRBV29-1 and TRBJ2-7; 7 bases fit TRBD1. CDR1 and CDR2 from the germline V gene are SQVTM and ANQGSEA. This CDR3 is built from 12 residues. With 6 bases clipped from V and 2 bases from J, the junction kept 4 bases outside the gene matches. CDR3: CSVQQGTYEQYF. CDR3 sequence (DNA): TGCAGCGTCCAACAGGGGACCTACGAGCAGTACTTC.

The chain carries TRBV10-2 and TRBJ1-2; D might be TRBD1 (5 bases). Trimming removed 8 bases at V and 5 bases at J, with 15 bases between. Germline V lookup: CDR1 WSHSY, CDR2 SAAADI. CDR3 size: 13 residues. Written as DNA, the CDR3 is TGCGCCAGCGGGACGTGGGGGATTTATGGCTACACCTTC. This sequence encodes CASGTWGIYGYTF.

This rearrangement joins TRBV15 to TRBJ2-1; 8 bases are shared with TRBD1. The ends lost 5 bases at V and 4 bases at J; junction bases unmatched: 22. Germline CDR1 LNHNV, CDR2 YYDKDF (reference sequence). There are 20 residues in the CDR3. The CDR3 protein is CATSGGEGQGLVLVYNEQFF. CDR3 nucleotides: TGTGCCACCAGCGGAGGGGAAGGACAGGGTTTGGTACTTGTTTACAATGAGCAGTTCTTC.

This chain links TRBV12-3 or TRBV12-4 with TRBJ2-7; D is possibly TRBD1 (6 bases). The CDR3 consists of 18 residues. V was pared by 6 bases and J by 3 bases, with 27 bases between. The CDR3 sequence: CASRKYTGYVGVDYEQYF. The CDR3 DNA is TGTGCCAGCAGAAAGTATACAGGGTATGTGGGGGTCGACTACGAGCAGTACTTC.

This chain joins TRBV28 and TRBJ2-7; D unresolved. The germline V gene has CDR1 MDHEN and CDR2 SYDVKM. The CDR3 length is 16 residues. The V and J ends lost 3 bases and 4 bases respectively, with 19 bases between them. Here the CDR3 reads CASSFPQPGGYYEQYF. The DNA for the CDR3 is TGTGCCAGCAGTTTTCCCCAGCCCGGCGGTTATTACGAGCAGTACTTC.

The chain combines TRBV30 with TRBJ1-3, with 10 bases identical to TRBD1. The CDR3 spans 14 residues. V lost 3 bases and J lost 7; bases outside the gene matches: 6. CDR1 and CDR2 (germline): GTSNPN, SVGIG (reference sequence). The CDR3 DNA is TGTGCCTGGAGGGCGGGACAGGGGTTGAACACCATATATTTT. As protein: CAWRAGQGLNTIYF.

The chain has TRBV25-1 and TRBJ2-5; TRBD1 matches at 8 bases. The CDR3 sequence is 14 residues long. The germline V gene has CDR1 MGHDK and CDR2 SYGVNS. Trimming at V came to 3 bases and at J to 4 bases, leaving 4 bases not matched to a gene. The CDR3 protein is CASSDRQGRETQYF. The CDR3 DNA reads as TGTGCCAGCAGTGACCGACAGGGGAGAGAGACCCAGTACTTC.

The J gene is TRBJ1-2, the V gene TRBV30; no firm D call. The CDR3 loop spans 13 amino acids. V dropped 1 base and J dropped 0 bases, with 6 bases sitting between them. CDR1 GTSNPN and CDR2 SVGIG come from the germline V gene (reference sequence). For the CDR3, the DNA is TGTGCCTGGAGTGCAATATCTAACTATGGCTACACCTTC. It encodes CAWSAISNYGYTF.

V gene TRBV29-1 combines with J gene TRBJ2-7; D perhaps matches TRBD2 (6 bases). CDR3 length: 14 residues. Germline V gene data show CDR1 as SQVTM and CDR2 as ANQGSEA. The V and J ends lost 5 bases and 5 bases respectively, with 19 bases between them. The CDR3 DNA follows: TGCAGCGTTACCCCGGGAGTACCGGACAACGAGCAGTACTTC. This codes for CSVTPGVPDNEQYF.

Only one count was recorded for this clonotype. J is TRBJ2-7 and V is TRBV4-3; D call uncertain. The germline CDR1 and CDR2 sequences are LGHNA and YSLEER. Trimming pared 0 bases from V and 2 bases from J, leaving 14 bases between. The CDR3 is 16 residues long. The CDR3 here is CASSQEVPGMAYEQYF. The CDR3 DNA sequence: TGCGCCAGCAGCCAAGAAGTCCCGGGTATGGCCTACGAGCAGTACTTC.

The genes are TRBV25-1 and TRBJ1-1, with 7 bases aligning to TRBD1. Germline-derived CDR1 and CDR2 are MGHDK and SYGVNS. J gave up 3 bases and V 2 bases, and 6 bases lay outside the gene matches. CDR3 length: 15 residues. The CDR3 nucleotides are TGTGCCAGCAGTGAAGAGGGGGCGCGGGACACTGAAGCTTTCTTT. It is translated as CASSEEGARDTEAFF.

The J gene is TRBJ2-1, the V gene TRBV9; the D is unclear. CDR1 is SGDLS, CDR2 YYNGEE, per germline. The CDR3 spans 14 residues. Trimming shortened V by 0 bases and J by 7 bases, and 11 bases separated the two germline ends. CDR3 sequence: CASSVVERGNEQFF. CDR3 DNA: TGTGCCAGCAGCGTAGTCGAGCGTGGAAATGAGCAGTTCTTC.

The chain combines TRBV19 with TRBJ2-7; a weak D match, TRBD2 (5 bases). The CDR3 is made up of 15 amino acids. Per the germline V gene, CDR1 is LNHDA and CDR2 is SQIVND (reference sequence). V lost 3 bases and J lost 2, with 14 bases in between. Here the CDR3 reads CASSIEGGAAYEQYF. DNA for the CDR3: TGTGCCAGTAGTATTGAGGGCGGAGCCGCCTACGAGCAGTACTTC.